What follows are 7 T cell receptor beta chains derived from one specimen sequenced in a study of blood T cell repertoires in COVID-19. The method was immunoSEQ multiplex PCR; TCRdb's version includes in-frame clones alone and lacks a portion of them. This repertoire shows roughly 150,000 clones, approximately 75% found once; its top ten account for approximately 10%. The sample taken for sequencing was peripheral blood. The receptors here all came from a human donor in a cohort sampled during active COVID-19.

This rearrangement joins TRBV13 to TRBJ2-6; TRBD2 matches 15 bases. The CDR3 sequence is 18 residues long. The germline V gene has CDR1 PRHDT and CDR2 FYEKMQ (reference sequence). V was pared by 5 bases and J by 2 bases, with 4 bases of the junction left unmatched. CDR3 DNA: TGTGCCAGCAGCCCCTGGACTAGCGGGAGGGCTGGGGCCAACGTCCTGACTTTC. It yields the protein CASSPWTSGRAGANVLTF.

This sequence joins TRBV5-1 and TRBJ1-1, with 8 bases fitting TRBD1. The CDR3 runs 15 residues. Trimming cost V 5 bases and J 1 base; bases outside gene matches: 7. Germline CDR1 reads SGHRS; CDR2 reads YFSETQ. The CDR3 here is CASSLSGQANTEAFF. In DNA form, the CDR3 reads TGCGCCAGCAGTTTGTCGGGACAGGCGAACACTGAAGCTTTCTTT.

The rearrangement links TRBV18 to TRBJ1-5; D is perhaps TRBD1 (6 bases). Germline CDR1 KGHSH, CDR2 LQKENI. The CDR3 covers 16 residues. V was clipped by 5 bases and J by 0 bases, with 14 bases between them. The CDR3 region has the DNA TGTGCCAGCTCATCCTACAGGGTCGATAGCAATCAGCCCCAGCATTTT. Protein: CASSSYRVDSNQPQHF.

The chain links TRBV4-3 to TRBJ2-1; 11 positions agree with TRBD2. The V and J ends lost 4 bases and 0 bases, in that order; junction bases with no gene match: 8. The CDR3 has 18 residues. Germline-derived CDR1 and CDR2 are LGHNA and YSLEER. CDR3 DNA: TGCGCCAGCAGCCTGGGACTAGCGGCCTCCCGCTCCTACAATGAGCAGTTCTTC. Translating it yields CASSLGLAASRSYNEQFF.

The V and J genes are TRBV6-5 and TRBJ2-3; TRBD2 matches at 7 bases. The germline V gene has CDR1 MNHEY and CDR2 SVGAGI. Losses at the gene ends were 6 bases for V and 5 bases for J; bases not matched to a gene: 8. This CDR3 is 14 amino acids long. CDR3 sequence: CASSGGRGGDTQYF. The CDR3 nucleotides read TGTGCCAGCAGCGGCGGGAGAGGTGGAGATACGCAGTATTTT.

The chain joins TRBV5-1 to TRBJ2-3, with TRBD2 as a possible D gene (5 bases). Looked up from germline, CDR1 is SGHRS and CDR2 is YFSETQ. The CDR3 runs 16 residues. Trimming removed 4 bases at V and 0 bases at J, with 15 bases between. CDR3 protein: CASSPLGRGSTDTQYF. DNA of the CDR3: TGCGCCAGCAGCCCCTTAGGGCGCGGGAGCACAGATACGCAGTATTTT. Supplemented by reference TRBV5-1 and TRBJ2-3, the full variable domain reads KAGVTQTPRYLIKTRGQQVTLSCSPISGHRSVSWYQQTPGQGLQFLFEYFSETQRNKGNFPGRFSGRQFSNSRSEMNVSTLELGDSALYLCASSPLGRGSTDTQYFGPGTRLTVL.

This clone was seen once. One junction end does not reproduce the germline sequence, and a read error may be involved. V gene TRBV5-8 combines with J gene TRBJ1-2; D uncertain. CDR3 length equals 14 residues. Germline values: CDR1 SGHTS, CDR2 YDEGEE. CDR3 bases: TGTGCCAGCAGCTTGGTAGGCAGGTCCCGAAAGTGGGCCTTC. Amino acids: CASSLVGRSRKWAF.